This T cell receptor (beta chain) was captured by sequencing in a study of cytomegalovirus exposure and HLA in healthy donors. This PCR relied on a set of 60 Vbeta primers and 13 Jbeta primers. Generated by immunoSEQ multiplex PCR, the TCRdb table keeps only in-frame clones and is missing some. The table shows some 110,000 clones, with around a tenth occurring only once. The V gene's germline CDR1 is PRHDT and CDR2 FYEKMQ (reference sequence). CDR3 size: 14 residues. Trimming removed 6 bases from V and 0 bases from J, with 10 bases in between. A few counts support this clone. The V gene is TRBV13, the J gene TRBJ2-3, with a possible D match to TRBD2 (6 bases). The source of this sequence is a man aged 35 to 55 in good health and CMV-seropositive. The sample comprised PBMCs. The CDR3: CASRPGTSTDTQYF. CDR3 DNA: TGTGCCAGCAGACCAGGGACTAGCACAGATACGCAGTATTTT.